This T cell receptor (beta chain) was profiled in a study of OX40 agonist ivuxolimab in advanced cancers. Study-level background: Treatment of patients was with ivuxolimab, an agonistic anti-OX40 (CD134) antibody. Prior therapy, whether anti-PD-1, anti-PD-L1 or anti-CTLA-4, was allowed, and approximately 40% had some. Study observations and caveats: Expanded clones tended on average to be more numerous among CD8+ T cells than CD4+.

Germline V gene lookup returns CDR1 LNHDA and CDR2 SQIVND (reference sequence). This CDR3 comprises 15 residues. Trimming took 5 bases from V and 1 from J, leaving 12 bases between them. Clones were read by immunoSEQ multiplex PCR, and TCRdb kept only the in-frame ones, dropping some. The sample holds under 85,000 clones; 90% to 95% are singletons and the top ten take about 0.3%. Blood specimens came from baseline, cycle 4 day 1, and cycle 7 day 1. A word on this clone: Its antigen is still unknown.

This sequence was found in an adult with an advanced solid tumor such as melanoma, head and neck, liver or kidney cancer. The chain has TRBV19 and TRBJ2-1; a possible D gene is TRBD2 (5 bases). The sequenced sample was CD4+ or CD8+ T cells sorted from blood, obtained in a trial of the OX40 agonist ivuxolimab. CDR3 amino acids: CASSGAAASYNEQFF. The CDR3 DNA reads as TGTGCCAGTAGTGGAGCGGCCGCTTCCTACAATGAGCAGTTCTTC.